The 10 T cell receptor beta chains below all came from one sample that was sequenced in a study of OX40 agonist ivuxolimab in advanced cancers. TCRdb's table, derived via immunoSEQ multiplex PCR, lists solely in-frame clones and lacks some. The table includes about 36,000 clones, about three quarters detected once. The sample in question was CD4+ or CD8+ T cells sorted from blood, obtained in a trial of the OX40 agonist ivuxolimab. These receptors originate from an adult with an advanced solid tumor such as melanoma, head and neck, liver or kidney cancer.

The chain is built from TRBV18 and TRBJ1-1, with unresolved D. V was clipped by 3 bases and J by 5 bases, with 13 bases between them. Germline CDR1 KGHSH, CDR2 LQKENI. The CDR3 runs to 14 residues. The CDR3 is CASSPKQMGTEAFF. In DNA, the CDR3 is TGTGCCAGCTCACCTAAACAAATGGGGACTGAAGCTTTCTTT.

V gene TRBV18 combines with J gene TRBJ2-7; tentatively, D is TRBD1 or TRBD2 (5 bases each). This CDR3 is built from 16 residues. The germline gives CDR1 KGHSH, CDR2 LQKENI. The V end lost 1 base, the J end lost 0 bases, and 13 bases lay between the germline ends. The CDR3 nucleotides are TGTGCCAGCTCACCACTGGGACCCCAAAGCTCCTACGAGCAGTACTTC. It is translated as CASSPLGPQSSYEQYF.

The CDR3 coding sequence is TGTGCCAGCAGCTCTACCCCCACAGATACGCAGTATTTT. Translation gives CASSSTPTDTQYF. The chain recombines TRBV7-8 with TRBJ2-3, with D unresolved. Germline assignment: CDR1 SGHVS and CDR2 FQNEAQ. The CDR3 is 13 amino acids. V lost 4 bases to trimming and J lost 2 bases, with 7 bases between them.

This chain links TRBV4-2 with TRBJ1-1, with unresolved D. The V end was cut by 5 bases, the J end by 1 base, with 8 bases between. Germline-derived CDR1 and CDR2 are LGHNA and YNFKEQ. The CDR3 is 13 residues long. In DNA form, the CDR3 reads TGTGCCAGCAGCACCCAGAGGAACACTGAAGCTTTCTTT. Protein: CASSTQRNTEAFF.

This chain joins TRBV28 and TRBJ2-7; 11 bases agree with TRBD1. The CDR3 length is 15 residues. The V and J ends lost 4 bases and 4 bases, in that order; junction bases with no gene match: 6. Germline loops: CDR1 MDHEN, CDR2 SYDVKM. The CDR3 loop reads CASSSPGTGGYEQYF. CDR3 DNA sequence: TGTGCCAGCAGTTCCCCCGGGACAGGGGGATACGAGCAGTACTTC.

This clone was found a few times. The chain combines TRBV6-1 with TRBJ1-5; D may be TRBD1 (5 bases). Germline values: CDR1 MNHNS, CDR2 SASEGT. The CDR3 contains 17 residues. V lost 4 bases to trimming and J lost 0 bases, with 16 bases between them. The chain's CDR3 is CASSGTGVLRSNQPQHF. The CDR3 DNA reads TGTGCCAGCAGTGGCACAGGCGTTTTGCGTAGCAATCAGCCCCAGCATTTT.

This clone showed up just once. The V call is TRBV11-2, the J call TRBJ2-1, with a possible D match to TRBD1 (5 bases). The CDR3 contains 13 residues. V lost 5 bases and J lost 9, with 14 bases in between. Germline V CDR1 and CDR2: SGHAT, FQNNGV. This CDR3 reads CASSLQGRVEQFF. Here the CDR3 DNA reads TGTGCCAGCAGCCTCCAGGGCCGGGTTGAGCAGTTCTTC.

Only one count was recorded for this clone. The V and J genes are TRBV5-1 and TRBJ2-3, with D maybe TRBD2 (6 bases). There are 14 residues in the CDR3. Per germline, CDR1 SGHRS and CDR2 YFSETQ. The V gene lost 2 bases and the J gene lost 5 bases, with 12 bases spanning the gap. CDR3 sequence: CASSLTGRGDTQYF. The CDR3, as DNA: TGCGCCAGCAGCTTAACGGGGCGGGGAGATACGCAGTATTTT.

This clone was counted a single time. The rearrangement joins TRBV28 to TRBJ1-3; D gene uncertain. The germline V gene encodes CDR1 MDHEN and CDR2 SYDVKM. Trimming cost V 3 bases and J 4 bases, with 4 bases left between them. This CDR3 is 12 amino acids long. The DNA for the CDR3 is TGTGCCAGCAGTTTTGTGGGAAACACCATATATTTT. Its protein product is CASSFVGNTIYF.

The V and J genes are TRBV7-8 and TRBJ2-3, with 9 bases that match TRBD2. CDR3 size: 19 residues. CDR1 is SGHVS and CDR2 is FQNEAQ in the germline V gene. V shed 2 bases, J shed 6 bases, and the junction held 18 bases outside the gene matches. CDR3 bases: TGTGCCAGCAGCTTACAGTCGGCGGGCGGGAGGGCCAGGCGGGATACGCAGTATTTT. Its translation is CASSLQSAGGRARRDTQYF.